The 20 T cell receptor beta chains in this list originate from one sample, sequenced in a study of shared clonotypes between healthy human individuals (dated by TCRdb to about 2020). The library was made by the immunoSEQ multiplex PCR assay. TCRdb obtained this table from immuneACCESS and retained in-frame rearrangements with V and J assigned. These tables miss some clones; where compared with another copy, unresolved V genes account for less than half of the shortfall, and the remainder is unexplained. In this sample the table shows approximately 2,000,000 clones, 85% to 95% of which occur a single time. About 0.41% of the sample goes to the ten largest clones. Sequences were obtained from naive CD4+ T cells from PBMCs. Per the publication, the cell subset or site label means: CD45RA+ positively selected. All receptors come from a man aged 18 to 29 in good health. Some clones in this sample may be carry-over from other donors' samples.

The V gene is TRBV6-6, the J gene TRBJ1-3; no clear D gene. Trimming took 5 bases from V and 7 from J, leaving 6 bases between them. CDR1 is MNHNY, CDR2 SVGAGI, per germline (reference sequence). The CDR3 totals 11 residues. The CDR3 nucleotides are TGTGCCAGCAGTAACGGGAACACCATATATTTT. Amino acids: CASSNGNTIYF.

Worth noting for this clone: Other DNA sequences of this sample code for an identical CDR3. This chain connects TRBV4-3 to TRBJ1-5, with D perhaps matching TRBD1 (6 bases). Trimming pared 0 bases from V and 5 bases from J, leaving 17 bases between. Germline CDR1 LGHNA, CDR2 YSLEER. This CDR3 has 17 residues. CDR3 nucleotides: TGCGCCAGCAGCCAAGATCTGAGGCAGGGACATTATCAGCCCCAGCATTTT. Translated: CASSQDLRQGHYQPQHF.

The CDR3 DNA reads as TGTGCCAGCAGCTTTGGGACTAGCGGCTACAATGAGCAGTTCTTC. Amino acid sequence: CASSFGTSGYNEQFF. This chain uses TRBV11-3 with TRBJ2-1; 11 bases line up with TRBD2. V lost 3 bases, J lost 3 bases, and 1 base stayed unmatched. The germline V gene encodes CDR1 SGHNT and CDR2 YENEEA. The CDR3 spans 15 residues.

The J gene is TRBJ1-1, the V gene TRBV18; no definite D call. From germline, CDR1 is KGHSH and CDR2 LQKENI. V lost 0 bases and J lost 8, with 10 bases in between. CDR3 length: 13 residues. CDR3: CASSPPSAQEAFF. The CDR3 DNA is TGTGCCAGCTCACCACCGAGCGCACAAGAAGCTTTCTTT.

This clone has a single count. The rearrangement links TRBV7-7 to TRBJ2-5; D may match TRBD1 or TRBD2 (6 bases each). CDR3 length: 15 amino acids. The germline V gene encodes CDR1 SSHAT and CDR2 FNYEAQ (reference sequence). Trimming removed 5 bases at V and 4 bases at J, with 17 bases between. The CDR3 bases are TGTGCCAGCAGCGTCCTACAGGGAGGAACAGAGACCCAGTACTTC. This gives the protein CASSVLQGGTETQYF.

Note on this clone: Other DNA sequences from this sample encode an identical CDR3 as well. The V call is TRBV7-2, the J call TRBJ2-6; D call uncertain. The CDR3 length is 13 residues. CDR1 SGHTA and CDR2 FQGNSA come from the germline V gene. V lost 3 bases to trimming and J lost 2 bases, with 2 bases between them. The CDR3 DNA follows: TGTGCCAGCAGCTTGACTGGGGCCAACGTCCTGACTTTC. Translating it yields CASSLTGANVLTF.

The rearrangement uses TRBV9 and TRBJ1-1; tentative D call: TRBD1 (5 bases). Trimming took 8 bases from V and 0 from J, leaving 11 bases between them. Germline loops: CDR1 SGDLS, CDR2 YYNGEE. This CDR3 spans 13 amino acids. The CDR3 DNA reads as TGTGCCAGTCAGGGTCGGGTGAACACTGAAGCTTTCTTT. Translation: CASQGRVNTEAFF.

This chain joins TRBV5-1 and TRBJ1-3; TRBD1 might be the D (5 bases). This CDR3 comprises 15 residues. The germline V gene encodes CDR1 SGHRS and CDR2 YFSETQ. Trimming pared 4 bases from V and 3 bases from J, leaving 14 bases between. The CDR3 region is CASSRGEGIGNTIYF. CDR3 in DNA: TGCGCCAGCAGCCGTGGAGAGGGGATTGGAAACACCATATATTTT.

The chain combines TRBV7-9 with TRBJ2-7; 7 bases line up with TRBD1. The CDR3 has 15 amino acids. Germline values: CDR1 SEHNR, CDR2 FQNEAQ (reference sequence). Trimming removed 6 bases from V and 4 bases from J; junction bases left unmatched: 12. In DNA, the CDR3 is TGTGCCAGCAGATCCGACAGGGAGTATATGTACGAGCAGTACTTC. This sequence encodes CASRSDREYMYEQYF.

The chain is built from TRBV28 and TRBJ2-7; 10 bases match TRBD1. CDR1 MDHEN and CDR2 SYDVKM come from the germline V gene. This CDR3 is built from 14 residues. V shed 6 bases and J 3 bases; nucleotides not matched to a gene: 5. For the CDR3, the DNA is TGTGCCAGCAGATGGACAGGGGGACGCTACGAGCAGTACTTC. This codes for CASRWTGGRYEQYF.

The genes are TRBV9 and TRBJ1-1; D not resolved. CDR3 length equals 11 residues. Germline-derived CDR1 and CDR2 are SGDLS and YYNGEE. The V gene lost 3 bases and the J gene lost 1 base, with 1 base spanning the gap. CDR3 in amino acids: CASSGNTEAFF. DNA of the CDR3: TGTGCCAGCAGCGGGAACACTGAAGCTTTCTTT.

The chain couples TRBV5-1 to TRBJ2-5; TRBD1 matches 9 bases. CDR1 and CDR2 from the germline V gene are SGHRS and YFSETQ. The length of the CDR3 is 18 residues. J lost 2 bases, V lost 4 bases, and 15 bases had no gene match. The CDR3 is CASSHLSGTGYGQETQYF. DNA of the CDR3: TGCGCCAGCAGCCACCTGTCGGGGACAGGGTATGGACAAGAGACCCAGTACTTC.

The V call is TRBV2, the J call TRBJ2-7, with D perhaps being TRBD1 or TRBD2 (5 bases each). The CDR3 has 15 amino acids. The germline CDR1 and CDR2 sequences are SNHLY and FYNNEI. The germline V and J ends were trimmed by 5 bases and 0 bases, with 14 bases remaining between them. CDR3 coding DNA: TGTGCCAGCAGTCAGGGACGGCTAGCCTCCTACGAGCAGTACTTC. Protein sequence: CASSQGRLASYEQYF.

The rearrangement joins TRBV11-2 to TRBJ1-3, with D unclear. The V gene's germline CDR1 is SGHAT and CDR2 FQNNGV. The V end lost 5 bases, the J end lost 1 base, and 15 bases lay between the germline ends. This CDR3 has 16 residues. CDR3 nucleotide sequence: TGTGCCAGCAGCACGAGCGGGCGGAGTTCTGGAAACACCATATATTTT. Translation: CASSTSGRSSGNTIYF.

As regards this clone: The same CDR3 arises from other DNA sequences in this sample as well. The CDR3 is CASSPQGTEAFF. DNA of the CDR3: TGTGCCAGCAGTCCTCAGGGAACTGAAGCTTTCTTT. The genes are TRBV7-9 and TRBJ1-1, with D perhaps matching TRBD1 (5 bases). Trimming cost V 6 bases and J 5 bases, with 10 bases left between them. Germline V gene data show CDR1 as SEHNR and CDR2 as FQNEAQ (reference sequence). CDR3 length: 12 amino acids.

The rearrangement uses TRBV6-1 and TRBJ2-1, with TRBD2 matching over 8 bases. This CDR3 region has 15 residues. The V gene end was trimmed by 1 base and the J gene end by 3 bases; junction bases not matched to a gene: 2. Per germline, CDR1 MNHNS and CDR2 SASEGT. CDR3 sequence (DNA): TGTGCCAGCAGTGAAGGAGGGACTAGCTACAATGAGCAGTTCTTC. This codes for CASSEGGTSYNEQFF.

Only one count was recorded for this clone. This rearrangement joins TRBV19 to TRBJ2-1, with D uncertain. From germline, CDR1 is LNHDA and CDR2 SQIVND (reference sequence). Deletions cut 5 bases from V and 9 bases from J, with 8 bases between. The CDR3 covers 11 residues. CDR3 region: CASSRRREQFF. CDR3 coding DNA: TGTGCCAGTAGTCGGCGGCGTGAGCAGTTCTTC.

The V gene is TRBV6-1, the J gene TRBJ2-7; the match to TRBD2 covers 13 bases. Losses at the gene ends were 0 bases for V and 10 bases for J; bases not matched to a gene: 9. In germline, CDR1 is MNHNS, CDR2 SASEGT. CDR3 size: 16 residues. CDR3 region: CASSEAGTSGNLGQYF. The CDR3 bases are TGTGCCAGCAGTGAAGCCGGGACTAGCGGGAACCTGGGCCAGTACTTC.

V gene TRBV28 combines with J gene TRBJ2-7; TRBD1 is a possible D gene (5 bases). Trimming took 3 bases from V and 5 from J, leaving 8 bases between them. The CDR3 runs 12 residues. Looked up from germline, CDR1 is MDHEN and CDR2 is SYDVKM. The CDR3 region is CASSLEGDEQYF. CDR3 DNA sequence: TGTGCCAGCAGTTTGGAAGGGGACGAGCAGTACTTC.

J is TRBJ2-7 and V is TRBV27; no firm D call. This CDR3 region has 14 residues. The germline V gene has CDR1 MNHEY and CDR2 SMNVEV (reference sequence). V shed 6 bases and J shed 2 bases, with 14 bases lying between them. CDR3 sequence: CASRPLEEPYEQYF. DNA for the CDR3: TGTGCCAGCAGGCCGCTCGAGGAGCCCTACGAGCAGTACTTC.